This entry lists 18 T cell receptor beta chains sequenced from one sample in a study of shared clonotypes between healthy human individuals. Measured with immunoSEQ multiplex PCR; TCRdb has only the in-frame clones, and not every one. The data show 850,000 to 1,200,000 clones, with approximately 72% seen just once and roughly 1.4% held by the top ten. The source material was memory CD4+ T cells sorted from blood. Subset in this sample: CD45RA-negative fraction. These receptor sequences come from a man aged 18 to 35 in good health.

The V call is TRBV19, the J call TRBJ2-1, with 7 bases lining up with TRBD1. The CDR3 consists of 14 residues. Germline-derived CDR1 and CDR2 are LNHDA and SQIVND (reference sequence). V gave up 9 bases and J gave up 5 bases; unmatched junction bases: 10. CDR3 amino acids: CASARGLSDNEQFF. The CDR3 DNA is TGTGCCAGCGCTAGGGGGCTGTCGGACAATGAGCAGTTCTTC.

This clone was seen a few times. The rearrangement links TRBV5-3 to TRBJ1-2; D is unclear. TRBV5-3 is designated an ORF whose function remains uncertain. The CDR3 totals 13 residues. The V end lost 0 bases, the J end lost 1 base, and 4 bases lay between the germline ends. The CDR3 coding sequence is TGTGCCAGAAGCTTGGTGAATAACTATGGCTACACCTTC. This gives the protein CARSLVNNYGYTF.

The chain recombines TRBV13 with TRBJ1-1; D unclear. Trimming took off 5 bases at V and 6 bases at J, with 10 bases between the two ends. The CDR3 has 12 residues. Germline values: CDR1 PRHDT, CDR2 FYEKMQ (reference sequence). In DNA, the CDR3 is TGTGCCAGCAGCCAACGGTGGGCTGAAGCTTTCTTT. This encodes CASSQRWAEAFF.

The genes are TRBV2 and TRBJ2-2; D perhaps matches TRBD1 (6 bases). The germline V gene encodes CDR1 SNHLY and CDR2 FYNNEI. This CDR3 is 15 amino acids long. V lost 7 bases and J lost 5, with 17 bases in between. This CDR3 is CASTYDGGKTGELFF. In nucleotides, the CDR3 is TGTGCCAGCACTTACGATGGGGGCAAGACCGGGGAGCTGTTTTTT.

This clone was counted only a few times. Other DNA sequences in this sample translate to the same CDR3. The chain couples TRBV5-1 to TRBJ2-7; D is ambiguous. Trimming took 0 bases from V and 2 from J, leaving 9 bases between them. This CDR3 spans 14 amino acids. CDR1 is SGHRS and CDR2 is YFSETQ in the germline V gene. Written as DNA, the CDR3 is TGCGCCAGCAGCTTGGGGACGAGTACCTACGAGCAGTACTTC. Translating it yields CASSLGTSTYEQYF.

This chain joins TRBV9 and TRBJ2-3, with D perhaps TRBD2 (5 bases). V dropped 4 bases and J dropped 3 bases, with 12 bases sitting between them. The germline CDR1 and CDR2 sequences are SGDLS and YYNGEE. The CDR3 spans 14 residues. CDR3 sequence (DNA): TGTGCCAGCAGCCAGGACTTGCCGACAGATACGCAGTATTTT. Amino acids: CASSQDLPTDTQYF.

The genes are TRBV6-1 and TRBJ2-3; D gene unclear. With 1 base removed from V and 0 bases from J, the gap between germline ends came to 8 bases. This CDR3 comprises 15 residues. Germline V gene sequence: CDR1 MNHNS, CDR2 SASEGT. This CDR3 is CASSEVAGSTDTQYF. CDR3 sequence (DNA): TGTGCCAGCAGTGAAGTGGCAGGCAGCACAGATACGCAGTATTTT.

The J gene is TRBJ1-3, the V gene TRBV7-2; TRBD1 aligns across 8 bases. The length of the CDR3 is 15 residues. Per the germline V gene, CDR1 is SGHTA and CDR2 is FQGNSA. V lost 4 bases to trimming and J lost 0 bases; unmatched junction nucleotides: 2. The CDR3 sequence: CASSYDRGSGNTIYF. For the CDR3, the DNA is TGTGCCAGCAGCTACGACAGGGGCTCTGGAAACACCATATATTTT.

The J gene is TRBJ2-1, the V gene TRBV2, with TRBD2 matching over 13 bases. The CDR3 loop spans 15 amino acids. Germline assignment: CDR1 SNHLY and CDR2 FYNNEI. Trimming removed 5 bases from V and 13 bases from J; junction bases left unmatched: 11. The CDR3 is CASSPTSGGAPKQFF. In nucleotides, the CDR3 is TGTGCCAGCAGTCCAACTAGCGGGGGGGCTCCAAAACAGTTCTTC.

This clone was detected a few times. The rearrangement joins TRBV20-1 to TRBJ2-2; D is ambiguous. The CDR3 consists of 11 residues. Germline loops: CDR1 DFQATT, CDR2 SNEGSKA (reference sequence). The V and J ends lost 3 bases and 9 bases respectively, with 8 bases between them. The CDR3 region has the DNA TGCAGTGCTAGCAACGTCCGGGAGCTGTTTTTT. Protein: CSASNVRELFF.

The chain recombines TRBV11-3 with TRBJ2-3, with 12 bases lining up with TRBD2. The V gene end was trimmed by 3 bases and the J gene end by 3 bases; junction bases not matched to a gene: 1. The germline CDR1 and CDR2 sequences are SGHNT and YENEEA. CDR3 length equals 15 residues. CDR3 region: CASSFLAGGTDTQYF. In nucleotides, the CDR3 is TGTGCCAGCAGCTTTCTAGCGGGGGGGACAGATACGCAGTATTTT.

This rearrangement joins TRBV11-2 to TRBJ2-7; D is perhaps TRBD2 (6 bases). CDR3 length: 17 amino acids. Trimming took 5 bases from V and 5 from J, leaving 25 bases between them. Germline CDR1 reads SGHAT; CDR2 reads FQNNGV. CDR3: CASSISSGARGGHEQYF. The CDR3 nucleotides read TGTGCCAGCAGCATCAGCTCCGGGGCCAGAGGAGGGCACGAGCAGTACTTC.

This clone came up a few times. The rearrangement links TRBV30 to TRBJ1-1, with TRBD1 matching 10 bases. The germline CDR1 and CDR2 sequences are GTSNPN and SVGIG (reference sequence). The J segment lost 2 bases and the V segment lost 2 bases, leaving 2 bases of the junction unmatched. The CDR3 totals 14 residues. This chain's CDR3 is CAWSLTGGNTEAFF. For the CDR3, the DNA is TGTGCCTGGAGTTTGACAGGGGGCAACACTGAAGCTTTCTTT.

This sequence joins TRBV6-1 and TRBJ2-1; no firm D call. The CDR3 spans 12 residues. The V and J ends lost 5 bases and 0 bases respectively, with 2 bases between them. Per germline, CDR1 MNHNS and CDR2 SASEGT. CDR3 nucleotides: TGTGCCAGCAGTTACTCCTACAATGAGCAGTTCTTC. This translates into CASSYSYNEQFF.

As for this clone: Given a much more abundant clone one base away, this may be a read error. The chain joins TRBV7-8 to TRBJ1-5; maybe TRBD1 (6 bases). Germline-derived CDR1 and CDR2 are SGHVS and FQNEAQ. This CDR3 is 13 amino acids long. V was trimmed by 5 bases and J by 5 bases, leaving 10 bases between them. The CDR3 here is CASSVNRDQPQHF. As DNA, the CDR3 is TGTGCCAGCAGCGTAAACAGGGATCAGCCCCAGCATTTT.

This rearrangement joins TRBV11-2 to TRBJ2-5, with 7 bases aligning to TRBD2. From germline, CDR1 is SGHAT and CDR2 FQNNGV. The CDR3 has 14 residues. V trimming: 5 bases; J trimming: 9 bases; junction bases outside the gene matches: 12. The CDR3 sequence is CASSPSLGGTAQYF. CDR3 nucleotides: TGTGCCAGCAGCCCCTCCTTGGGGGGGACGGCCCAGTACTTC. The variable domain in full, completed from reference TRBV11-2 and TRBJ2-5, reads EAGVAQSPRYKIIEKRQSVAFWCNPISGHATLYWYQQILGQGPKLLIQFQNNGVVDDSQLPKDRFSAERLKGVDSTLKIQPAKLEDSAVYLCASSPSLGGTAQYFGPGTRLLVL.

The genes are TRBV6-1 and TRBJ1-5; 11 positions match TRBD1. In germline, CDR1 is MNHNS, CDR2 SASEGT. The ends lost 2 bases at V and 0 bases at J; junction bases unmatched: 6. The CDR3 is 18 amino acids. As DNA, the CDR3 is TGTGCCAGCAGTGAATGGGGACAGGGGGGTTATAGCAATCAGCCCCAGCATTTT. Its translation: CASSEWGQGGYSNQPQHF.

The rearrangement uses TRBV5-4 and TRBJ2-7; D remains unclear. CDR1 is SGHNT and CDR2 is YYREEE in the germline V gene (reference sequence). CDR3 size: 13 residues. Trimming removed 1 base from V and 3 bases from J, with 8 bases in between. This chain's CDR3 is CASSLPDNYEQYF. The CDR3 DNA is TGTGCCAGCAGCTTGCCGGATAACTACGAGCAGTACTTC.